The rows below give T cell receptor beta chains drawn from one sample of a study of cytomegalovirus exposure and HLA in healthy donors. TCRdb keeps only in-frame clones here, not all; method: immunoSEQ multiplex PCR. Of roughly 140,000 clones listed, more than 75% were seen once; the top ten hold approximately 5.6%. Sequenced sample: PBMCs. The receptors stem from a woman between 35 and 50 years old in good health and CMV-seropositive. Each CDR3 is given with its conserved first and last residue. A D gene is named only where the DNA matches it firmly. Clone size appears in some rows only: once, few, many, or a class for an expanded clone.

TRBD1,.,TRBJ1-5,TRBV7-6,TGTGCCAGCAGCCCGGACAGGGGCAATCAGCCCCAGCATTTT,CASSPDRGNQPQHF
TRBD1,.,TRBJ1-3,TRBV5-1,TGCGCCAGCAGCCACGATGGACAGGCCCCTGGAAACACCATATATTTT,CASSHDGQAPGNTIYF
TRBD2,.,TRBJ2-1,TRBV5-1,TGCGCCAGCAGCGTAGATAGCGGGGACTACAATGAGCAGTTCTTC,CASSVDSGDYNEQFF
TRBD1,.,TRBJ2-7,TRBV5-6,TGTGCCAGCAGCTCCCCGGGACAGGGGGCCTACGAGCAGTACTTC,CASSSPGQGAYEQYF
TRBD1,few,TRBJ1-5,TRBV18,TGTGCCAGCTCACCAGCACTTACAGGGGGCGAAGAGCCCCAGCATTTT,CASSPALTGGEEPQHF
TRBD2,.,TRBJ2-1,TRBV30,TGTGCCTGGAGTGATAGCGGGAGAGCTGGGTCATACAATGAGCAGTTCTTC,CAWSDSGRAGSYNEQFF
TRBD1,.,TRBJ1-2,TRBV2,TGTGCCAGCGTCAGGGACAGCAATAACTATGGCTACACCTTC,CASVRDSNNYGYTF
.,.,TRBJ2-1,TRBV20-1,TGCAGTGCTCCTTCAGGTGGTGAGCAGTTCTTC,CSAPSGGEQFF
.,.,TRBJ2-3,TRBV10-3,TGTGCCATCAGTGATCCAGGGTGGGATACGCAGTATTTT,CAISDPGWDTQYF
TRBD1,.,TRBJ2-7,TRBV7-2,TGTGCCAGCAGCTTGGCCGGGACAGGGTGGGAGGAGCAGTACTTC,CASSLAGTGWEEQYF
.,.,TRBJ2-7,TRBV7-8,TGTGCCAGCAGCCCCCTAGCGAGGGGCTACGAGCAGTACTTC,CASSPLARGYEQYF
.,.,TRBJ1-4,TRBV7-8,TGTGCCAGCAGCTCTCGGTGGGAAAAACTGTTTTTT,CASSSRWEKLFF
.,.,TRBJ2-7,TRBV28,TGTGCCAGCAGCTCAGGATATGAGCAGTACTTC,CASSSGYEQYF
TRBD1,.,TRBJ2-3,TRBV5-5,TGTGCCAGCAGCCACGGACAGGGGAGCACAGATACGCAGTATTTT,CASSHGQGSTDTQYF
TRBD2,.,TRBJ2-1,TRBV28,TGTGCCAGCAGTTCTAGCGGGAGGGACACCTACAATGAGCAGTTCTTC,CASSSSGRDTYNEQFF
.,.,TRBJ2-3,TRBV6-5,TGTGCCAGCAGGTCTAGCGAGAGCACAGATACGCAGTATTTT,CASRSSESTDTQYF
.,.,TRBJ1-5,TRBV4-1,TGCGCCAGCAGCGACCCGCAGGGCTATCAGCCCCAGCATTTT,CASSDPQGYQPQHF
TRBD1,.,TRBJ2-6,TRBV18,TGTGCCAGCTCACCGCCGGGACAGGGTATTTCTGGGGCCAACGTCCTGACTTTC,CASSPPGQGISGANVLTF
TRBD2,few,TRBJ2-7,TRBV7-2,TGTGCCAGCAGCTTAGCCCGCGGGAGTCATCAGTACTTC,CASSLARGSHQYF
.,few,TRBJ2-3,TRBV5-8,TGTGCCAGCAGCTTGTGGCAGGTTTTTACAGATACGCAGTATTTT,CASSLWQVFTDTQYF
.,.,TRBJ2-1,TRBV4-1,TGCGCCAGCAGCCAAGAAACATTTTACAATGAGCAGTTCTTC,CASSQETFYNEQFF
TRBD1,.,TRBJ1-4,TRBV7-9,TGTGCCAGCAGCACCCAGGGGGCGGCTAATGAAAAACTGTTTTTT,CASSTQGAANEKLFF
TRBD1,.,TRBJ1-2,TRBV5-1,TGCGCCAGCAGCTCTTCGGGGGGACAGGGTTCTTTTTTCTCTGGCTACACCTTC,CASSSSGGQGSFFSGYTF
.,few,TRBJ2-3,TRBV11-2,TGTGCCAGCAGCCCCACTAGCCAGGTCGGAGATACGCAGTATTTT,CASSPTSQVGDTQYF
.,.,TRBJ2-5,TRBV9,TGTGCCAGCAGCGTAGGGACATCAATACAAGAGACCCAGTACTTC,CASSVGTSIQETQYF
.,.,TRBJ2-2,TRBV4-1,TGCGCCAGCAGCCTGACTGCTTATACCGGGGAGCTGTTTTTT,CASSLTAYTGELFF
.,.,TRBJ1-1,TRBV7-8,TGTGCCAGCAGCCCCCAGGATGGCAGAATGAACACTGAAGCTTTCTTT,CASSPQDGRMNTEAFF
.,.,TRBJ2-7,TRBV2,TGTGCCAGCAGTGAAGCGCAGGGGTTAACACGTTACGAGCAGTACTTC,CASSEAQGLTRYEQYF
.,.,TRBJ2-5,TRBV11-2,TGTGCCAGCAGCTTAGATTGGCTAGCCCAAGAGACCCAGTACTTC,CASSLDWLAQETQYF
TRBD1,once,TRBJ2-7,TRBV19,TGTGCCAGCCAGAAACAGGGGGAGAGCTCCTACGAGCAGTACTTC,CASQKQGESSYEQYF
.,.,TRBJ2-5,TRBV6-1,TGTGCCAGCAGTACAAGCGTTTTCGAAGGTGTGCAGTACTTC,CASSTSVFEGVQYF
TRBD1,.,TRBJ1-6,TRBV5-6,TGTGCCAGCAGCTTCGGGCAGGGGGTCCACTTT,CASSFGQGVHF
.,.,TRBJ2-2,TRBV13,TGTGCCAGCAGTCGCACGGCGCGGGGCGGGGAGCTGTTTTTT,CASSRTARGGELFF
.,.,TRBJ1-2,TRBV6-1,TGTGCCAGCATAGTTGACACCCTCTATGGCTACACCTTC,CASIVDTLYGYTF
TRBD2,.,TRBJ2-1,TRBV7-9,TGTGCCAGCAGCTTAGCGCTAGCGGGAGCTTACAATGAGCAGTTCTTC,CASSLALAGAYNEQFF
TRBD1,.,TRBJ2-7,TRBV2,TGTGCCAGCAGTGTGGCGGACAGGGAGTACTTC,CASSVADREYF
.,.,TRBJ2-1,TRBV19,TGTGCCAGTAGTCAAACCGTTAGTGAGCAGTTCTTC,CASSQTVSEQFF
TRBD2,.,TRBJ2-2,TRBV6-5,TGTGCCAGCAGTTCGGGGGGATCTGTAACCGGGGAGCTGTTTTTT,CASSSGGSVTGELFF
TRBD1,.,TRBJ2-7,TRBV27,TGTGCCAGCAGTTTACGCAGGGGGCCGGCCTACGAGCAGTACTTC,CASSLRRGPAYEQYF
TRBD2,.,TRBJ2-1,TRBV7-8,TGTGCCAGCAGCGAGGGGACTAACCGGGGTGAGCAGTTCTTC,CASSEGTNRGEQFF
TRBD1,.,TRBJ2-1,TRBV5-1,TGCGCCAGCAGCTTGTCGGGACAGGCGGACAATGAGCAGTTCTTC,CASSLSGQADNEQFF
.,.,TRBJ2-7,TRBV7-9,TGTGCCAGCAGCTTAGGTTATAGAGCGGTCGAGCAGTACTTC,CASSLGYRAVEQYF
.,.,TRBJ1-2,TRBV5-1,TGCGCCAGCAGCCCCGGGACACTAACTAACTATGGCTACACCTTC,CASSPGTLTNYGYTF
TRBD1,.,TRBJ2-7,TRBV9,TGTGCCAGCAGCGCCGTACCGGGACAGGGAACCGAGCAGTACTTC,CASSAVPGQGTEQYF
.,.,TRBJ2-7,TRBV20-1,TGCAGTGCTAGAGATGGCAGGGGCCAGTACTTC,CSARDGRGQYF
.,.,TRBJ1-6,TRBV11-2,TGTGCCAGCAGCTTTTGGGGGCGGGATAATTCACCCCTCCACTTT,CASSFWGRDNSPLHF
.,.,TRBJ2-3,TRBV19,TGTGCCAGTAGTATAGTAGGAGGATACACAGATACGCAGTATTTT,CASSIVGGYTDTQYF
TRBD2,.,TRBJ2-3,TRBV7-2,TGTGCCAGCAGCTTAGGGGTTAGCGGGAGGGCAGATACGCAGTATTTT,CASSLGVSGRADTQYF